A single TCR beta chain is shown here with its context. Its antigen is unknown. This CDR3 is built from 15 residues. In germline, CDR1 is MDHEN, CDR2 SYDVKM. The V end lost 5 bases, the J end lost 2 bases, and 13 bases lay between the germline ends. Sequencing used immunoSEQ multiplex PCR; TCRdb keeps in-frame clones, though not all of them. The sample includes 630,000 or so clones, roughly 98% seen only once; the top ten take roughly 0.29%. The sample is drawn from a study of shared clonotypes between healthy human individuals. Study background: Used for every donor were three CD4 naive, three CD4 memory, two CD8 naive and one CD8 memory plate.

As defined, naive CD8 cells were CD45RO-negative and positively selected for CCR7, with terminally differentiated effector memory CD45RA+ cells excluded. Study-wide points: Some clonotypes were shared by all four sorted-subset donors, while others were not shared. The non-shared ones had lower generation probabilities than the shared ones.

The clonotype was recovered from a man aged 25 to 40 in good health. Sequencing was carried out using naive CD8+ T cells sorted from blood. The chain recombines TRBV28 with TRBJ2-1; a weak D match, TRBD1 (6 bases). The CDR3 sequence is CASSHRENPYNEQFF. The CDR3 nucleotides are TGTGCCAGCAGTCACAGGGAAAACCCCTACAATGAGCAGTTCTTC. Based on the CDR3 plus reference TRBV28 and TRBJ2-1, the full variable domain is DVKVTQSSRYLVKRTGEKVFLECVQDMDHENMFWYRQDPGLGLRLIYFSYDVKMKEKGDIPEGYSVSREKKERFSLILESASTNQTSMYLCASSHRENPYNEQFFGPGTRLTVL.